Below, 12 T cell receptor beta chains from the same sample are listed, as sequenced in a study of blood T cells in healthy people across ages. A J-beta primer mix and a sample-barcoded 5' primer were used in a second PCR of roughly 7 to 12 cycles. TCRdb fed the 5' RACE reads into MiXCR, producing one record per CDR3 protein. The table lists roughly 1.5 million distinct CDR3 sequences, 35% to 45% of them singletons. Specimen: blood. Source of these receptors: a woman younger than 35 in good health.

The CDR3 here is CAISELDRGLYEQYF. CDR3 in DNA: TGTGCCATCAGTGAGCTGGACAGGGGGCTGTACGAGCAGTACTTC. The V call is TRBV10-3, the J call TRBJ2-7; 11 positions agree with TRBD1. The CDR3 contains 15 residues. J was trimmed by 4 bases and V by 2 bases; bases with no gene match: 4. CDR1 ENHRY and CDR2 SYGVKD come from the germline V gene.

The chain employs TRBV14 and TRBJ2-7; D is ambiguous. CDR3 length equals 15 residues. V was cut by 1 base and J by 3 bases, with 13 bases left in between. Germline V gives CDR1 SGHDN, CDR2 FVKESK. This CDR3 reads CASSQGPLHGYEQYF. The CDR3 nucleotides are TGTGCCAGCAGCCAAGGCCCTCTTCACGGCTACGAGCAGTACTTC.

This clonotype was detected a few times. The chain employs TRBV5-1 and TRBJ2-6; D unresolved. The V gene lost 4 bases and the J gene lost 0 bases, with 14 bases spanning the gap. Germline lookup yields CDR1 SGHRS and CDR2 YFSETQ. This CDR3 is 17 amino acids long. The CDR3 DNA is TGCGCCAGCAGCCCGGACGGAATCACCTCTGGGGCCAACGTCCTGACTTTC. Protein: CASSPDGITSGANVLTF.

The rearrangement joins TRBV7-2 to TRBJ2-7; TRBD2 agrees at 9 bases. V was pared by 6 bases and J by 0 bases, with 9 bases of the junction left unmatched. Germline V lookup: CDR1 SGHTA, CDR2 FQGNSA. This CDR3 comprises 16 residues. CDR3: CASSWVTSGRSYEQYF. For the CDR3, the DNA is TGTGCCAGCAGTTGGGTGACTAGCGGCCGCTCCTACGAGCAGTACTTC.

This clonotype was recorded a few times. This chain uses TRBV7-6 with TRBJ1-2, with TRBD1 identical over 7 bases. There are 14 residues in the CDR3. Germline-derived CDR1 and CDR2 are SGHVS and FNYEAQ. After removal of 5 bases from V and 3 bases from J, the junction contained 6 bases not matched to a gene. The CDR3, as DNA: TGTGCCAGCAGCGGCCGGGACAGCTACTATGGCTACACCTTC. This translates into CASSGRDSYYGYTF.

The chain couples TRBV4-2 to TRBJ2-5; tentatively, D is TRBD1 or TRBD2 (5 bases each). V lost 0 bases and J 4 bases, leaving 21 bases between the germline ends. CDR3 length: 18 residues. Germline CDR1 and CDR2: LGHNA and YNFKEQ. The CDR3, as DNA: TGTGCCAGCAGCCAAGATCACTTAGGGTGGGCAGGGAGAGAGACCCAGTACTTC. This sequence encodes CASSQDHLGWAGRETQYF.

This clonotype came up a few times. This chain links TRBV12-3 or TRBV12-4 with TRBJ1-1; a possible D gene is TRBD1 (6 bases). The CDR3 length is 13 residues. The V end lost 4 bases, the J end lost 4 bases, and 10 bases lay between the germline ends. CDR3 sequence (DNA): TGTGCCAGCAGTTCCGGACAGATCACTGAAGCTTTCTTT. It yields the protein CASSSGQITEAFF.

The chain carries TRBV4-1 and TRBJ2-1; D remains unclear. The CDR3 extends over 13 amino acids. Trimming shortened V by 4 bases and J by 8 bases, and 12 bases separated the two germline ends. Germline V gene sequence: CDR1 MGHRA, CDR2 YSYEKL. CDR3 amino acids: CASSPYSRDEQFF. In DNA form, the CDR3 reads TGCGCCAGCAGCCCCTACAGCCGGGATGAGCAGTTCTTC.

Only a few counts were recorded for this clonotype. The chain couples TRBV12-3 or TRBV12-4 to TRBJ1-5; 7 bases are shared with TRBD1. This CDR3 has 13 amino acids. The V and J ends lost 8 bases and 2 bases, in that order; junction bases with no gene match: 3. The CDR3 bases are TGTGCCAGCTGTGGACAGGGCAATCAGCCCCAGCATTTT. It codes for CASCGQGNQPQHF.

The CDR3 spells CASSFPGVGAFF. DNA of the CDR3: TGTGCCAGCAGTTTTCCAGGGGTGGGAGCTTTCTTT. V and J are TRBV28 and TRBJ1-1, with D possibly being TRBD1 (6 bases). This CDR3 region has 12 residues. Per the germline V gene, CDR1 is MDHEN and CDR2 is SYDVKM. V shed 3 bases and J shed 10 bases, with 12 bases lying between them.

This rearrangement joins TRBV2 to TRBJ2-5; possible D gene TRBD2, 6 bases. CDR1 and CDR2 from the germline V gene are SNHLY and FYNNEI. V gave up 3 bases and J gave up 4 bases, with 12 bases separating them. This CDR3 spans 14 amino acids. The CDR3 coding sequence is TGTGCCAGCAGTGACTACGTGGGGGGAGAGACCCAGTACTTC. This sequence encodes CASSDYVGGETQYF.

V is TRBV12-3 or TRBV12-4 and J is TRBJ1-1, with a weak D call TRBD1 (6 bases). The CDR3 sequence is 13 residues long. V was pared by 5 bases and J by 6 bases, with 13 bases between. CDR3 amino acids: CASSPQGRAEAFF. As DNA, the CDR3 is TGTGCCAGCAGTCCCCAGGGGCGGGCTGAAGCTTTCTTT.